This T cell receptor (beta chain) was sequenced during a study of T cell repertoires in cytomegalovirus infection. Study-wide background: Recently identified HLA-C-restricted CMV epitopes were among the peptides used. It was the public TCR beta signatures that indicated both CMV infection and matching HLA type.

Note on this clonotype: The antigen is undetermined.

General study results and limits: Across the ex vivo response, the dominant clonotypes were HLA-C-restricted CMV-specific TCR beta clonotypes. Cumulative public TCR beta family frequency identified CMV carriers with the relevant HLA.

CDR1 and CDR2 from the germline V gene are SGDLS and YYNGEE. Trimming pared 3 bases from V and 2 bases from J, leaving 6 bases between. The CDR3 loop spans 13 amino acids. TCRdb processed the reads anew with MiXCR; each CDR3 protein has one entry. The sample includes approximately 910,000 distinct CDR3 sequences, approximately 31% of them seen just once. This rearrangement joins TRBV9 to TRBJ1-3; D not certain. This TCR derives from a human donor in good health (CMV status not recorded). Some clones in this sample may be carry-over from other donors' samples. The specimen comprised cultured CD8+ T cells from PBMCs, sampled from culture after CMV antigen stimulation. Here the CDR3 reads CASSGYAGNTIYF. CDR3 DNA sequence: TGTGCCAGCAGCGGTTACGCTGGAAACACCATATATTTT.